This TCR beta chain stems from a study of cytomegalovirus exposure and HLA in healthy donors. PCR primers comprised 60 Vbeta and 13 Jbeta primers. Generated by immunoSEQ multiplex PCR, the TCRdb table keeps only in-frame clones and is missing some. This sample contains 100,000 to 150,000 clones. Germline-derived CDR1 and CDR2 are SNHLY and FYNNEI. V was shortened by 3 bases and J by 1 base, with 7 bases between the two germline ends. The CDR3 loop spans 13 amino acids. The sequence was collected from a man aged 18 to 30 in good health and CMV-seronegative. The sample taken for sequencing was PBMCs. J is TRBJ2-7 and V is TRBV2; the D is unclear. CDR3 in amino acids: CASSDNKSYEQYF. The CDR3 DNA reads TGTGCCAGCAGTGATAACAAATCCTACGAGCAGTACTTC. Using reference TRBV2 and TRBJ2-7 for the parts outside the CDR3, the full variable domain is EPEVTQTPSHQVTQMGQEVILRCVPISNHLYFYWYRQILGQKVEFLVSFYNNEISEKSEIFDDQFSVERPDGSNFTLKIRSTKLEDSAMYFCASSDNKSYEQYFGPGTRLTVT.